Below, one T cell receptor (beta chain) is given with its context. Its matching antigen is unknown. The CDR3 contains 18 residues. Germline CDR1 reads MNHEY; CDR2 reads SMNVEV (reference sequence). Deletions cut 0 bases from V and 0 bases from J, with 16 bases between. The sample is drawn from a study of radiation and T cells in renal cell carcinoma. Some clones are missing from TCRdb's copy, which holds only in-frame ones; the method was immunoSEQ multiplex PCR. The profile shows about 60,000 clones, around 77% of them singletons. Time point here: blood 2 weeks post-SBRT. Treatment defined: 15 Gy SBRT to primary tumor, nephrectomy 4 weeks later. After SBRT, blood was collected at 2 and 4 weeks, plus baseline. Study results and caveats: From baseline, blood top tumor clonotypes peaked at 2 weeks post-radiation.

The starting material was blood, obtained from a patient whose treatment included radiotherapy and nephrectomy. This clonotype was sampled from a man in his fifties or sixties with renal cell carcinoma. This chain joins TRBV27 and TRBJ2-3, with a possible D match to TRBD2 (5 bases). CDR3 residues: CASSLSTLEADSTDTQYF. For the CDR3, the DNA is TGTGCCAGCAGTTTATCAACTCTCGAAGCGGACAGCACAGATACGCAGTATTTT.